The rows below give T cell receptor beta chains drawn from one sample of a study of naive and memory T cell subsets. Via MiXCR, TCRdb re-called the 5' RACE reads, giving one row per CDR3 protein. The table records more than 50,000 distinct CDR3 sequences, under 8.5% of them present only once. Source of these receptors: a male donor in good health. CDR3s include the opening cysteine and the closing phenylalanine or tryptophan. The D gene is left open where the match is weak. Part of the rows lack a size; the others show once, few, many or a class for expanded clones.

>TRBJ2-3|-|-|TRBV27
CASSYVRGHTDTQYF
TGTGCCAGCAGTTATGTCCGGGGCCACACAGATACGCAGTATTTT
>TRBJ2-5|TRBD1|few|TRBV19
CASSIALDRQETQYF
TGTGCCAGTAGTATAGCCCTGGACAGGCAAGAGACCCAGTACTTC
>TRBJ2-5|TRBD2|few|TRBV7-6
CASSFSGLEETQYF
TGTGCCAGCAGCTTCTCCGGACTAGAGGAGACCCAGTACTTC
>TRBJ1-4|-|few|TRBV27
CASRRLSEKLFF
TGTGCCAGCCGGCGCCTATCTGAAAAACTGTTTTTT
>TRBJ1-2|-|few|TRBV6-1
CASSEGHSYGYTF
TGTGCCAGCAGTGAAGGTCACAGCTATGGCTACACCTTC
>TRBJ2-2|-|many|TRBV5-1
CASSMTITGELFF
TGCGCCAGCAGTATGACCATCACCGGGGAGCTGTTTTTT
>TRBJ2-7|TRBD1|few|TRBV5-1
CASSSTAGTGFYEQYF
TGCGCCAGCAGCTCGACCGCCGGGACAGGGTTCTACGAGCAGTACTTC
>TRBJ2-7|-|-|TRBV7-6
CASSLNTFGGEEQYF
TGTGCCAGCAGCTTAAATACTTTTGGAGGAGAAGAGCAGTACTTC
>TRBJ2-1|TRBD1|-|TRBV7-2
CASSSQGVQFF
TGTGCCAGCAGTTCCCAGGGGGTGCAGTTCTTC
>TRBJ1-4|TRBD1|few|TRBV5-1
CASSARGRGDEKLFF
TGCGCCAGCAGCGCCAGGGGGCGCGGGGATGAAAAACTGTTTTTT
>TRBJ2-1|-|many|TRBV6-5
CASSPQGGNNEQFF
TGTGCCAGCAGTCCGCAGGGGGGGAACAATGAGCAGTTCTTC
>TRBJ1-6|-|many|TRBV14
CASSLRSPGNSPLHF
TGTGCCAGCAGCCTCAGGTCCCCCGGAAATTCACCCCTCCACTTT
>TRBJ2-3|-|-|TRBV10-2
CASSQARVPDTQYF
TGCGCCAGCAGTCAGGCGAGAGTCCCAGATACGCAGTATTTT
>TRBJ2-2|-|many|TRBV18
CASSPSTGTTGELFF
TGTGCCAGCTCACCCTCAACGGGGACAACCGGGGAGCTGTTTTTT
>TRBJ1-4|-|-|TRBV19
CASSITGNGEKLFF
TGTGCCAGTAGTATCACGGGGAACGGTGAAAAACTGTTTTTT
>TRBJ2-7|-|many|TRBV14
CASSRSGTPGPYEQYF
TGTGCCAGCAGCCGTTCCGGGACTCCAGGCCCCTACGAGCAGTACTTC
>TRBJ2-3|-|few|TRBV5-1
CASSLAGTDTQYF
TGCGCCAGCAGCTTGGCCGGCACAGATACGCAGTATTTT
>TRBJ2-7|-|many|TRBV5-6
CASSRGSSYEQYF
TGTGCCAGCAGCAGGGGGAGCTCCTACGAGCAGTACTTC
>TRBJ2-7|TRBD2|-|TRBV29-1
CSVVAGASTYEQYF
TGCAGCGTTGTAGCGGGGGCTTCCACCTACGAGCAGTACTTC
>TRBJ2-2|-|few|TRBV5-1
CASSLSGRRGQSWDTGELFF
TGCGCCAGCAGCTTGTCGGGACGGAGAGGGCAGAGCTGGGATACCGGGGAGCTGTTTTTT
>TRBJ2-1|TRBD2|-|TRBV19
CASSRTGTSGSNEQFF
TGTGCCAGTAGTCGGACCGGGACTAGCGGGAGCAATGAGCAGTTCTTC
>TRBJ1-4|-|many|TRBV25-1
CASSELGGGREKLFF
TGTGCCAGCAGTGAATTAGGGGGGGGTAGAGAAAAACTGTTTTTT
>TRBJ2-7|-|-|TRBV9
CASSPWDF
TGTGCCAGCAGCCCCTGGGACTTC
>TRBJ2-1|-|few|TRBV29-1
CSVRDSLNEQFF
TGCAGCGTGAGGGACTCTCTCAATGAGCAGTTCTTC
>TRBJ2-1|-|-|TRBV6-1
CASSEMDNPDF
TGTGCCAGCAGTGAGATGGACAACCCTGATTTC
>TRBJ2-3|-|many|TRBV7-8
CASSLPGLLEDTQYF
TGTGCCAGCAGCCTCCCGGGACTCCTCGAGGATACGCAGTATTTT